Listed below are T cell receptor beta chains from one sample, sequenced in a study of tumor-infiltrating lymphocytes in primary liver carcinoma. TCRdb reprocessed the multiplex PCR reads with MiXCR, giving one entry per CDR3 protein. Of about 120,000 distinct CDR3 sequences listed, 60% to 70% are singletons. Sequenced input: liver tumor tissue from sampling region 1. Source of these receptors: a woman aged 60 to 75 with primary liver carcinoma and hepatitis B virus infection. Both conserved end residues are part of each CDR3. A D gene is named only where the DNA matches it firmly. Some rows have no size entry. The others give once, few or many, or a class for an expanded clone.

D gene	clone size	V gene	J gene	CDR3 DNA	CDR3 protein
.	.	TRBV11-3	TRBJ1-1	TGTGCCAGTAACTTAGTCGGGGAATACCGGAACACTGGAGCTTTCTTT	CASNLVGEYRNTGAFF
TRBD1	few	TRBV19	TRBJ2-5	TGTGCCAGTAGTATCGGCAGGGGGTCGGGAAAGACCCAGTACTTC	CASSIGRGSGKTQYF
.	.	TRBV11-2	TRBJ2-2	TGCGCCAGCAGCCTCAGGGCGCTAGCGCGAGTGCCCGGGGAGCTGTCTTTT	CASSLRALARVPGELSF
TRBD1	.	TRBV28	TRBJ2-6	TGTGCCAGCAGTTATGCGGGACAGGGGGCAACTGGGGCCAACGTCCTGACTTTC	CASSYAGQGATGANVLTF
TRBD2	many	TRBV5-4	TRBJ2-3	TGTGCCACCCATTTTGGAGCGGGAGTTGGAGATACGCAGTATTTT	CATHFGAGVGDTQYF
TRBD2	.	TRBV11-2	TRBJ2-7	TGTGACAGCAGCTCGGGGGCACTAGCGGTTCAGTACTTC	CDSSSGALAVQYF
.	.	TRBV30	TRBJ2-3	TGTGCCTGGAGCCTAGGAAACACAGATACGCAGTATTTT	CAWSLGNTDTQYF
.	.	TRBV11-2	TRBJ2-3	TGTACCAGAAGGCGGGGCACAGATACGCAGTATTTT	CTRRRGTDTQYF
.	many	TRBV6-5	TRBJ1-5	TGTGCCAGCAGTTACGGCGGTGTGGGTCAGCCCCAGCATTTT	CASSYGGVGQPQHF
TRBD2	.	TRBV11-2	TRBJ2-7	TGTGTCGGCAGCTTAGGTTGGGCAGCGGGAAGCCGGCAGTACTTC	CVGSLGWAAGSRQYF
.	few	TRBV28	TRBJ2-1	TGTGCCAGCAGTTTGGGACGGGGCCCGACAGGTGAGCAGTTCTTC	CASSLGRGPTGEQFF